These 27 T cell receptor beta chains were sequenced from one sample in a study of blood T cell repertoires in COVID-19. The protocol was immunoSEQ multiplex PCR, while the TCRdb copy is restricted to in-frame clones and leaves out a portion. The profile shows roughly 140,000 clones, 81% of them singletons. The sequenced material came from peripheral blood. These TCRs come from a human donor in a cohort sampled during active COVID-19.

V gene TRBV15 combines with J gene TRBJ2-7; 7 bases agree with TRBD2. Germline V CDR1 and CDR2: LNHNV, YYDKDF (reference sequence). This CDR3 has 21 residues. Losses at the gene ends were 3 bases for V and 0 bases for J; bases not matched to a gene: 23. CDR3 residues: CATSSLRYGRPAGVTSYEQYF. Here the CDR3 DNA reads TGTGCCACCAGCAGCCTGAGATACGGGAGACCGGCGGGAGTTACCTCCTACGAGCAGTACTTC. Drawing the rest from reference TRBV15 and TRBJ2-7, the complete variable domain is DAMVIQNPRYQVTQFGKPVTLSCSQTLNHNVMYWYQQKSSQAPKLLFHYYDKDFNNEADTPDNFQSRRPNTSFCFLDIRSPGLGDTAMYLCATSSLRYGRPAGVTSYEQYFGPGTRLTVT.

CDR3: CASIRQPGTEAFF. The CDR3 DNA is TGTGCCAGTATCCGACAGCCGGGCACTGAAGCTTTCTTT. The rearrangement uses TRBV19 and TRBJ1-1; D may be TRBD1 (5 bases). The CDR3 has 13 amino acids. The germline V gene encodes CDR1 LNHDA and CDR2 SQIVND (reference sequence). V was trimmed by 7 bases and J by 4 bases, leaving 13 bases between them.

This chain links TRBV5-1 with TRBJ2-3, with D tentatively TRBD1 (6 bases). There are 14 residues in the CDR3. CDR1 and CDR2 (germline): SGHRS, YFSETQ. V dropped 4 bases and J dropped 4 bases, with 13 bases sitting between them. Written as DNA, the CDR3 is TGCGCCAGCAGCGAAACAGGGTTTTCAGATACGCAGTATTTT. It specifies CASSETGFSDTQYF.

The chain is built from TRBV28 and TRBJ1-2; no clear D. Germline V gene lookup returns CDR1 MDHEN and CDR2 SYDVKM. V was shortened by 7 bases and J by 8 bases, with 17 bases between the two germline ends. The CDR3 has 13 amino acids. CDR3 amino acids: CASIPSGVLGYTF. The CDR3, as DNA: TGTGCCAGCATCCCCTCCGGCGTACTAGGCTACACCTTC.

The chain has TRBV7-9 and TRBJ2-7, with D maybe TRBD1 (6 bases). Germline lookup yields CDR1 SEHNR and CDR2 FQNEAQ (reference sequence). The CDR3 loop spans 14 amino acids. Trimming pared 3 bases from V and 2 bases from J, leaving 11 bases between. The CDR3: CASSFSGATYEQYF. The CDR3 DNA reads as TGTGCCAGCAGCTTTTCAGGGGCTACCTACGAGCAGTACTTC.

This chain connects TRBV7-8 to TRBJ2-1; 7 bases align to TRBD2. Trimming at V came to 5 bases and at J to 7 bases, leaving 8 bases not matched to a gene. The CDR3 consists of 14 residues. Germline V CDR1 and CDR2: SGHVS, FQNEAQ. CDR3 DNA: TGTGCCAGCAGCCCAAAGCGGGGCCGGAATGAGCAGTTCTTC. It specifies CASSPKRGRNEQFF.

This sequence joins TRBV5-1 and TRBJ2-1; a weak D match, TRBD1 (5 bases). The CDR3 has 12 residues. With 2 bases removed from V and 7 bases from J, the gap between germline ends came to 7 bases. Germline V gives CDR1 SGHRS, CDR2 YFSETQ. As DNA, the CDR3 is TGCGCCAGCAGCTTAAGGACAAATGAGCAGTTCTTC. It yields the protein CASSLRTNEQFF.

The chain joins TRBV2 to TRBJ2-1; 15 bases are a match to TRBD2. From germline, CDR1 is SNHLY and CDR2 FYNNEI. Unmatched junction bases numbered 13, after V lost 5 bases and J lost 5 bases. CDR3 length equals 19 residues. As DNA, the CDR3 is TGTGCCAGCAGTCGGAGGGGACTAGCGGGAGGCTCGGGGGACAATGAGCAGTTCTTC. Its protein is CASSRRGLAGGSGDNEQFF.

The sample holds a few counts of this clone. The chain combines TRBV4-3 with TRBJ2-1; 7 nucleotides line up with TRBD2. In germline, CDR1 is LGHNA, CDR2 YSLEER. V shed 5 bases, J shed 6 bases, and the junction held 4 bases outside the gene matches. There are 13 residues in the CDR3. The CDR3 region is CASSGRAFNEQFF. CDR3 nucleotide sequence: TGCGCCAGCAGCGGGAGGGCCTTCAATGAGCAGTTCTTC.

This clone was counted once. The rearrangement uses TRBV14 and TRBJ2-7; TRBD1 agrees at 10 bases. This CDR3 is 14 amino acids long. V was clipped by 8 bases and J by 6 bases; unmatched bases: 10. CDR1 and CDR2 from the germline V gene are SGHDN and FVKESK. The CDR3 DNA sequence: TGTGCCAGCCGTCCGGGACAGGGGAGAGGCGAGCAGTACTTC. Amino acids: CASRPGQGRGEQYF.

Here the CDR3 DNA reads TGTGCCAGCAGCGTCGGTAGCGGGTCCCTCGGTAAGGGCCAAGAGACCCAGTACTTC. This codes for CASSVGSGSLGKGQETQYF. This chain joins TRBV9 and TRBJ2-5, with 7 bases lining up with TRBD2. CDR3 length: 19 amino acids. Unmatched junction bases numbered 17, after V lost 2 bases and J lost 1 base. Germline V lookup: CDR1 SGDLS, CDR2 YYNGEE.

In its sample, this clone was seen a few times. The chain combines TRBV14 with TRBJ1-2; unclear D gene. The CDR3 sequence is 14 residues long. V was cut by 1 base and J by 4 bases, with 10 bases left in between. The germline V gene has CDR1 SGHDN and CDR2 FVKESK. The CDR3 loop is CASSQAPQAYGYTF. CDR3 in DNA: TGTGCCAGCAGCCAAGCGCCGCAGGCCTATGGCTACACCTTC.

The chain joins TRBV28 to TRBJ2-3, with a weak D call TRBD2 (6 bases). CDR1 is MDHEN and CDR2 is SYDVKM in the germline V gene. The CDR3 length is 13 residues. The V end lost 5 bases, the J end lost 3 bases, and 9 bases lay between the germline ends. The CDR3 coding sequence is TGTGCCAGCAGTCTGACTAGAACAGATACGCAGTATTTT. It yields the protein CASSLTRTDTQYF.

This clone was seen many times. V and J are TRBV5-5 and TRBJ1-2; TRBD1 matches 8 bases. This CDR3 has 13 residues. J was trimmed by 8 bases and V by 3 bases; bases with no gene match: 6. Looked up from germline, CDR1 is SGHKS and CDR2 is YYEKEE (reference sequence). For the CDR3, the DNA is TGTGCCAGCAGCTGGCAGGGGGCGATGGGCTACACCTTC. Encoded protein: CASSWQGAMGYTF.

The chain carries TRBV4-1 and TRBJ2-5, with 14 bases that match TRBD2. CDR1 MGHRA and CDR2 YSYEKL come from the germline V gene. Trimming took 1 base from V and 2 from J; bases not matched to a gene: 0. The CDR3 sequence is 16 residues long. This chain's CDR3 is CASSQGLAGGQETQYF. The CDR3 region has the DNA TGCGCCAGCAGCCAAGGACTAGCGGGAGGGCAAGAGACCCAGTACTTC.

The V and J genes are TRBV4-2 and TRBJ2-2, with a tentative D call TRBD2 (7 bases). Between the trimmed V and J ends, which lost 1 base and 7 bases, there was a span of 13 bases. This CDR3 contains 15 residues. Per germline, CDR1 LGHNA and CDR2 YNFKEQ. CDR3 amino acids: CASSQAGGAGGELFF. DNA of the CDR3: TGTGCCAGCAGCCAAGCGGGGGGCGCGGGCGGGGAGCTGTTTTTT.

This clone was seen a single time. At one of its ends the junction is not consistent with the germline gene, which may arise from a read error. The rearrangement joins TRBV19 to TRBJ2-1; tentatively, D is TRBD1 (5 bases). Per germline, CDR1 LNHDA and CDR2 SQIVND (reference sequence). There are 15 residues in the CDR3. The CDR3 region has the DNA TGTGCCAGTAGTATGCAGGGCGCCCTAGGTAATGGGCAGTTCTTC. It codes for CASSMQGALGNGQFF.

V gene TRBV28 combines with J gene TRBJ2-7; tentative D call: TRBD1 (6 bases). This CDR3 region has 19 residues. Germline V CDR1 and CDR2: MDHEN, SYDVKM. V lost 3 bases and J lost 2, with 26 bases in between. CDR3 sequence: CASSFSQTGQYGPPYEQYF. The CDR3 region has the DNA TGTGCCAGCAGTTTCAGTCAAACCGGACAGTACGGGCCCCCCTACGAGCAGTACTTC.

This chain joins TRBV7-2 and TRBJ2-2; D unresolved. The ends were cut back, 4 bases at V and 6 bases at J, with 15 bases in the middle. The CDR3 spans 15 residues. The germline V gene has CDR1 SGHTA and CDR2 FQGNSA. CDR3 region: CASSSTATPAGELFF. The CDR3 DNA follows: TGTGCCAGCAGCTCAACAGCAACCCCCGCCGGGGAGCTGTTTTTT.

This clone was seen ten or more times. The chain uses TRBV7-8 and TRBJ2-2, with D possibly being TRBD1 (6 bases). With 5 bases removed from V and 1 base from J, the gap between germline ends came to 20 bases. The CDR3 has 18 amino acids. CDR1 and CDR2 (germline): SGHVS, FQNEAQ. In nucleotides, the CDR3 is TGTGCCAGCAGCCCTTACAGAGCGACAGGACTGAACACCGGGGAGCTGTTTTTT. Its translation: CASSPYRATGLNTGELFF.

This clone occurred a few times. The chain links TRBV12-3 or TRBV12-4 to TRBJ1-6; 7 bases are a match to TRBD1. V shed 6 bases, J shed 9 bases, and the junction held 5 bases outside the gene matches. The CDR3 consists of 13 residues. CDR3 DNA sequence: TGTGCCAGCAGCGACAGGGAAGGTTCACCCCTCCACTTT. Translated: CASSDREGSPLHF.

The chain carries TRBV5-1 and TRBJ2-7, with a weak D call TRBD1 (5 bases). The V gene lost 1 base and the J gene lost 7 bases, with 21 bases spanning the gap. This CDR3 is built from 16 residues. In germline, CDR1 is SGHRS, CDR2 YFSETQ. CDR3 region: CASSLSNGAPPWEQYF. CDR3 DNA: TGCGCCAGCAGCTTGAGTAATGGGGCCCCCCCCTGGGAGCAGTACTTC.

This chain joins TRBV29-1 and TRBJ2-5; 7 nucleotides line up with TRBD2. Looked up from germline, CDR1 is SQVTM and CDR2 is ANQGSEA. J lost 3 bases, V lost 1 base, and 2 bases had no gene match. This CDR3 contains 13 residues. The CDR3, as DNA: TGCAGCGTTGAAGGGCGGGAGAAAGAGACCCAGTACTTC. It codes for CSVEGREKETQYF.

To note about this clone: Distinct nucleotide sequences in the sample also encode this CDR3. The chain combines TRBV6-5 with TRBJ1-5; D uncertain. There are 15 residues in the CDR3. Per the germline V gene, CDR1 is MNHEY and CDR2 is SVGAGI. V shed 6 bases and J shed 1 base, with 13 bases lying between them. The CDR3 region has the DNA TGTGCCAGCAGGTCCCCCGGCGGGAGCAATCAGCCCCAGCATTTT. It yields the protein CASRSPGGSNQPQHF.

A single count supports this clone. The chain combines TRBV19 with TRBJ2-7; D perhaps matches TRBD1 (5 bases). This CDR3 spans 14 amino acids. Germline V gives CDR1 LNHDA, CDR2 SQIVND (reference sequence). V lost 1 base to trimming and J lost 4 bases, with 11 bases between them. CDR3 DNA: TGTGCCAGTAGTATAGGCGACAGAAGGTACGAGCAGTACTTC. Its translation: CASSIGDRRYEQYF.

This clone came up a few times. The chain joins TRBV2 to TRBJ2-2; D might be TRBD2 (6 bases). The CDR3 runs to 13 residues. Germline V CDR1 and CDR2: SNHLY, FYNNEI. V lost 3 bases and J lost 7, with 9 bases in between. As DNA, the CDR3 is TGTGCCAGCAGTGACTTGGAGGGCGGGGAGCTGTTTTTT. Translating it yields CASSDLEGGELFF.

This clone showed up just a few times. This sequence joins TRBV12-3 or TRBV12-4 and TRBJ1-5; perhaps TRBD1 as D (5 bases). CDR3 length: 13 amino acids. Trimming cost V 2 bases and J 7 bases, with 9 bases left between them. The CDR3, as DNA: TGTGCCAGCAGTTTATCGGGGGAACAGCCCCAGCATTTT. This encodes CASSLSGEQPQHF.